This T cell receptor beta chain is from a study of shared clonotypes between healthy human individuals. This CDR3 has 14 amino acids. The germline V and J ends were trimmed by 7 bases and 7 bases, with 18 bases remaining between them. Germline CDR1 is MNHEY and CDR2 is SVGAGI. Produced via immunoSEQ multiplex PCR; TCRdb's table is partial and in-frame only. Among under 2,500,000 clones listed, 95% were seen once. The sequencing input was naive CD4+ T cells sorted from blood. Subset defined: CD45RA+ positively selected. This TCR came from a man younger than 30 in good health. The rearrangement uses TRBV6-5 and TRBJ2-3; perhaps TRBD2 as D (6 bases). The CDR3 reads CASTPGGVPNTQYF. In DNA, the CDR3 is TGTGCCAGCACTCCCGGCGGGGTCCCAAATACGCAGTATTTT.